These 13 T cell receptor beta chains share one sample of origin, sequenced in a study of technical replicates of blood from a handful of donors. The method was immunoSEQ multiplex PCR; TCRdb's version includes in-frame clones alone and lacks a portion of them. The sample has tens of thousands of clones, 85% to 95% seen once; the top ten hold approximately 0.27%. The source material was T cells isolated from PBMCs. The source is a human donor in good health.

V and J are TRBV18 and TRBJ1-1; D not certain. Germline V lookup: CDR1 KGHSH, CDR2 LQKENI. CDR3 length: 14 residues. V gave up 0 bases and J gave up 7 bases, with 12 bases separating them. CDR3 in amino acids: CASSPPAAAIEAFF. The CDR3 bases are TGTGCCAGCTCACCACCCGCAGCAGCGATTGAAGCTTTCTTT.

The chain joins TRBV11-2 to TRBJ2-1; tentatively, D is TRBD2 (5 bases). V gave up 5 bases and J gave up 6 bases, with 14 bases separating them. The CDR3 totals 14 residues. Germline CDR1 SGHAT, CDR2 FQNNGV. The CDR3 DNA sequence: TGTGCCAGCAGCCCAGCGGACTGGGGCAATGAGCAGTTCTTC. Translating gives CASSPADWGNEQFF.

The chain couples TRBV6-1 to TRBJ1-1, with 7 positions matching TRBD1. Per germline, CDR1 MNHNS and CDR2 SASEGT. The trim removed 6 bases at V and 0 bases at J, leaving 7 bases unmatched. CDR3 length equals 15 residues. The DNA of the CDR3 is TGTGCCAGCAGCCGACTTGGACAGGTGAACACTGAAGCTTTCTTT. Its translation: CASSRLGQVNTEAFF.

V usage is TRBV5-4 and J usage is TRBJ2-7; 8 bases are a match to TRBD2. The CDR3 runs 15 residues. In germline, CDR1 is SGHNT, CDR2 YYREEE (reference sequence). Unmatched junction bases numbered 5, after V lost 3 bases and J lost 0 bases. The chain's CDR3 is CASSSGRGGSYEQYF. CDR3 DNA sequence: TGTGCCAGCAGCTCCGGTCGGGGGGGCTCCTACGAGCAGTACTTC.

The chain employs TRBV7-9 and TRBJ1-1; 7 nucleotides agree with TRBD1. Germline CDR1 and CDR2: SEHNR and FQNEAQ (reference sequence). This CDR3 region has 12 residues. The ends lost 5 bases at V and 9 bases at J; junction bases unmatched: 6. In DNA, the CDR3 is TGTGCCAGCAGCATCGGACAGGCAAAAGCTTTCTTT. As protein: CASSIGQAKAFF.

This clone was observed once. V usage is TRBV5-6 and J usage is TRBJ2-6, with a tentative D call TRBD2 (5 bases). CDR1 SGHDT and CDR2 YYEEEE come from the germline V gene. The V and J ends lost 0 bases and 0 bases respectively, with 13 bases between them. This CDR3 has 18 residues. The CDR3 nucleotides read TGTGCCAGCAGCTTGGTCCGGGGAAGATTCTCTGGGGCCAACGTCCTGACTTTC. Translating gives CASSLVRGRFSGANVLTF.

The chain joins TRBV5-4 to TRBJ2-7; 9 bases are shared with TRBD2. The germline V gene has CDR1 SGHNT and CDR2 YYREEE (reference sequence). Unmatched junction bases numbered 4, after V lost 4 bases and J lost 8 bases. The CDR3 length is 12 residues. The DNA of the CDR3 is TGTGCCAGCAGCCCTGCTAGCGGGAAGCAGTACTTC. It specifies CASSPASGKQYF.

The V call is TRBV7-9, the J call TRBJ2-5; D is ambiguous. The CDR3 totals 11 residues. V shed 5 bases and J shed 2 bases, with 3 bases lying between them. Germline CDR1 and CDR2: SEHNR and FQNEAQ (reference sequence). CDR3: CASSPQETQYF. In nucleotides, the CDR3 is TGTGCCAGCAGCCCACAAGAGACCCAGTACTTC. The entire variable domain, with the rest obtained from reference TRBV7-9 and TRBJ2-5, is as follows: DTGVSQNPRHKITKRGQNVTFRCDPISEHNRLYWYRQTLGQGPEFLTYFQNEAQLEKSRLLSDRFSAERPKGSFSTLEIQRTEQGDSAMYLCASSPQETQYFGPGTRLLVL.

The chain recombines TRBV28 with TRBJ2-5, with D possibly TRBD2 on 6 matching bases. Germline-derived CDR1 and CDR2 are MDHEN and SYDVKM. This CDR3 is 15 amino acids long. Trimming removed 5 bases from V and 4 bases from J, with 17 bases in between. In DNA form, the CDR3 reads TGTGCCAGCAGTATACCTCCGGGGGTACGAGAGACCCAGTACTTC. Translating it yields CASSIPPGVRETQYF.

This chain links TRBV7-3 with TRBJ1-2; TRBD1 agrees at 8 bases. Germline CDR1 reads SGHTA; CDR2 reads FQGTGA. V shed 5 bases, J shed 6 bases, and the junction held 5 bases outside the gene matches. The CDR3 length is 13 residues. The CDR3 spells CASSLSGGDGYTF. DNA for the CDR3: TGTGCCAGCAGCCTCTCAGGGGGCGATGGCTACACCTTC.

The chain has TRBV18 and TRBJ2-6; TRBD1 agrees at 7 bases. This CDR3 is built from 18 residues. The trim removed 3 bases at V and 0 bases at J, leaving 8 bases unmatched. Germline assignment: CDR1 KGHSH and CDR2 LQKENI. The CDR3 is CASSPQQGYLSGANVLTF. CDR3 sequence (DNA): TGTGCCAGCTCACCCCAACAGGGGTATCTCTCTGGGGCCAACGTCCTGACTTTC.

This clone was seen more than once but under ten times. J is TRBJ1-1 and V is TRBV11-3; D not resolved. CDR1 SGHNT and CDR2 YENEEA come from the germline V gene. The CDR3 sequence is 12 residues long. Between the trimmed V and J ends, which lost 5 bases and 4 bases, there was a span of 8 bases. CDR3 sequence: CASSPGGTEAFF. The CDR3 DNA is TGTGCCAGCAGCCCCGGTGGCACTGAAGCTTTCTTT.

The chain is built from TRBV11-3 and TRBJ2-5; tentatively, D is TRBD2 (7 bases). Germline V CDR1 and CDR2: SGHNT, YENEEA. V was pared by 5 bases and J by 4 bases, with 14 bases between. The CDR3 sequence is 14 residues long. The CDR3 region has the DNA TGTGCCAGCAGCCCCATCGGGGGGCCAGAGACCCAGTACTTC. Translating gives CASSPIGGPETQYF. The entire variable domain, with the rest obtained from reference TRBV11-3 and TRBJ2-5, is as follows: EAGVVQSPRYKIIEKKQPVAFWCNPISGHNTLYWYLQNLGQGPELLIRYENEEAVDDSQLPKDRFSAERLKGVDSTLKIQPAELGDSAVYLCASSPIGGPETQYFGPGTRLLVL.